This entry features one T cell receptor beta chain sequence. Its antigen is undetermined. One heparinised blood draw, averaging about 116 mL, came from each donor. Stem cell-like memory, regulatory, central memory and naive CD4+ cells were sorted via CD45RO/CCR7/CD25/CD127/CD95/CD27. Expressed TCRB transcripts were sequenced, since all the RNA that had been isolated was reverse transcribed. Sequencing used immunoSEQ multiplex PCR; TCRdb keeps in-frame clones, though not all of them. The profile shows 600,000 to 700,000 clones, roughly 13% of them singletons. The germline gives CDR1 MDHEN, CDR2 SYDVKM. This CDR3 is 15 amino acids long. The trim removed 5 bases at V and 7 bases at J, leaving 6 bases unmatched. This sample is drawn from a study of beta chain features in type 1 diabetes. The study's findings and limits: Moderate yet significant TCRB CDR3 shortening was seen in Type 1 diabetes patients in all four CD4+ subsets. When VDJ junctions were examined, type 1 diabetes patients showed fewer insertions and more deletions. A possible short-template PCR bias applies equally to patients and controls.

The chain is built from TRBV28 and TRBJ2-1, with TRBD1 identical over 12 bases. This receptor was identified in a man aged 18 to 29 with type 1 diabetes. Sequenced: naive CD4+ T cells from blood. CDR3 region: CASSLPGQGANEQFF. Here the CDR3 DNA reads TGTGCCAGCAGTCTTCCGGGACAGGGGGCGAATGAGCAGTTCTTC.